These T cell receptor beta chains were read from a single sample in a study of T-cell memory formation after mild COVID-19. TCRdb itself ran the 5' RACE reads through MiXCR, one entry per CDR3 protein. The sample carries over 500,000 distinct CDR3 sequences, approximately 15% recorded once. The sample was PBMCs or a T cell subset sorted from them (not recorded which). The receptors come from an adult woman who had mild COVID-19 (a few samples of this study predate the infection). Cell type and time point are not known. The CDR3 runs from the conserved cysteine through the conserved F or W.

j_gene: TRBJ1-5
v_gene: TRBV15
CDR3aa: CATAGRPGQGLSSNQPQHF

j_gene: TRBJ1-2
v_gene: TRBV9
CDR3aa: CASSVVADYGYTF

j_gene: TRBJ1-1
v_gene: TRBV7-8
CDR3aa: CASSHGTFVEAFF

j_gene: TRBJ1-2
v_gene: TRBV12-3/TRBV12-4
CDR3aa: CASSSLYGYTF

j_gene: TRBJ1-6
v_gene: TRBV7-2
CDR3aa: CASSLYRTGDLKALHF

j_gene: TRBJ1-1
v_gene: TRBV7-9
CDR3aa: CASSSSFGGVNTEAFF

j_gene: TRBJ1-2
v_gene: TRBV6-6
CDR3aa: CASSYSGAGYTF

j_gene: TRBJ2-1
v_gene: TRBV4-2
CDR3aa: CASSQEDHIYNEQFF

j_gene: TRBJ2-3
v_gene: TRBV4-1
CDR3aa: CASTLGRRTDTQYF

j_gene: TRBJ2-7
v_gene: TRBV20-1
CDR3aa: CSAAPGLPSYEQYF

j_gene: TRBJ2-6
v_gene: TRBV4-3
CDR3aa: CASSQDQDLAGDSGANVLTF

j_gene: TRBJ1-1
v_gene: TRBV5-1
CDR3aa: CASSVDRRNTEAFF

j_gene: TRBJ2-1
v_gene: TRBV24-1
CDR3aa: CATSGTSGGSYNEQFF

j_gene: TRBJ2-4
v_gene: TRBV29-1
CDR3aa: CSVEQGAKNIQYF

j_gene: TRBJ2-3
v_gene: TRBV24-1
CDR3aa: CATSELGTSGTSTDTQYF

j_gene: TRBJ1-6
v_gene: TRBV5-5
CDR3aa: CASRSDIFNSYNSPLHF

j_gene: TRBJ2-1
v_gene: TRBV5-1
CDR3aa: CASSQGLVAPYNEQFF

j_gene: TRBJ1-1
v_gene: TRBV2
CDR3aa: CASGRDSMNTEAFF

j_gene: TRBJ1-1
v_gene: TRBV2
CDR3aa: CARTGELKAFF

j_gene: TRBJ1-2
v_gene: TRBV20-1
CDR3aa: CSATLGPGYGYTF

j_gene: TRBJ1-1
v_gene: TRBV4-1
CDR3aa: CASSQVTGGTEAFF

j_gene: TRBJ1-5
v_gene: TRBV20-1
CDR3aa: CSARDRGLYSNQPQHF

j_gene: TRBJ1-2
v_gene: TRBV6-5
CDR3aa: CASRFTGTGRHGYTF

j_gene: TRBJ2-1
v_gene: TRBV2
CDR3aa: CASSGPQSSYNEQFF

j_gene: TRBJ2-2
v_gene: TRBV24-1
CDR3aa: CATSDFRTGLLSAGELFF

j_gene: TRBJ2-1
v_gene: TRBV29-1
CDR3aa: CSVPGARSYNEQFF

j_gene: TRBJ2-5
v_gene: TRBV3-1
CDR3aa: CASSENNRFQETQYF

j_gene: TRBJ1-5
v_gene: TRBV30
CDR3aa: CAWSVARRDQPQHF

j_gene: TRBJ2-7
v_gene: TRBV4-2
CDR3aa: CASSQLPGYEQYF

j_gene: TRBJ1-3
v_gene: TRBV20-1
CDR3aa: CSARGYTSGNTIYF

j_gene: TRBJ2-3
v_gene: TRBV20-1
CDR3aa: CSGLGLAGGGTSTDTQYF

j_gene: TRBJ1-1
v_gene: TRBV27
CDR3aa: CASSYGTGNHLEAFF

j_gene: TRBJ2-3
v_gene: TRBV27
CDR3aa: CASSFSAGTDTQYF

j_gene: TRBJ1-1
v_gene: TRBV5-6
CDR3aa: CASSHITLGLTNTEAFF

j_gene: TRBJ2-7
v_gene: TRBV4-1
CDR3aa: CASSQLTAGQGTYEQYF

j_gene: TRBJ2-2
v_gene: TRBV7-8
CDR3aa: CASSHTSEGLNTGELFF

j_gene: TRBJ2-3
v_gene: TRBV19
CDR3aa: CASSLDGGSTDTQYF

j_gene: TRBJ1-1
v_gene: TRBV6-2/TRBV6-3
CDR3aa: CASRRMNTEAFF

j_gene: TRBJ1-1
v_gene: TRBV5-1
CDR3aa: CASSVTGGANTEAFF

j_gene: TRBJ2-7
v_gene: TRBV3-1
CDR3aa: CASSQAFPGQGTYEQYF

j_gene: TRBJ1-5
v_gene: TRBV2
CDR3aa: CASRKQGVSNQPQHF

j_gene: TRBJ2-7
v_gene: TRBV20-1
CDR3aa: CSARDEGSHSYEQYF

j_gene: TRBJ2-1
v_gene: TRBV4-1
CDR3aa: CASSPGIEQFF

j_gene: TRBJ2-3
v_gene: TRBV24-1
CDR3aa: CATSDPGQADTDTQYF

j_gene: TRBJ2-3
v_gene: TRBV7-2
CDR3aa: CASSLVGTSGTDTQYF

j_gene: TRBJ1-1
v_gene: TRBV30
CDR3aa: CAWSLTGSGTEAFF

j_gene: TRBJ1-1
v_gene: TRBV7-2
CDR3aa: CASSLVGAGSTEAFF

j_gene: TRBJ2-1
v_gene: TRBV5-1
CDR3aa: CASSRLAENNEQFF

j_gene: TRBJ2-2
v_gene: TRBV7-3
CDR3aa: CASSYRANTGELFF